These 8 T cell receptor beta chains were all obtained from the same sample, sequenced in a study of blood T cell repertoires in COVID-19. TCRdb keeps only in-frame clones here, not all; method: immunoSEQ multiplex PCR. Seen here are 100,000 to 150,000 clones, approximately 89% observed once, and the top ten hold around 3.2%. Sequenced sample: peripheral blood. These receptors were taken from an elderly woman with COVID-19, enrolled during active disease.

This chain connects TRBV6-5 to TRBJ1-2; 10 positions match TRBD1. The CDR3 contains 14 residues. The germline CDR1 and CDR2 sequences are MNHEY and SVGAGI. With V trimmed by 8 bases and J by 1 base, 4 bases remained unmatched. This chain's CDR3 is CASYRTGGNYGYTF. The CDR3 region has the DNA TGTGCCAGCTACCGGACAGGGGGTAACTATGGCTACACCTTC.

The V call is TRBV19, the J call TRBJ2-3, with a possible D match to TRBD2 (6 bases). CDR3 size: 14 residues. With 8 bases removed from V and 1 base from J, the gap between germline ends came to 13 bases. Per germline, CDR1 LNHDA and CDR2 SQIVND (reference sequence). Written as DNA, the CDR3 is TGTGCCAGTGGACCCTGGGGGGGCACAGATACGCAGTATTTT. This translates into CASGPWGGTDTQYF.

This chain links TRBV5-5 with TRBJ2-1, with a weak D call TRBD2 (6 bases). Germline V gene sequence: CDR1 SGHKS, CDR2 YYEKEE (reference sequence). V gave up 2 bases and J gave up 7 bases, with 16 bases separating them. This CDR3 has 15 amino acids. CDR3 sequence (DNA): TGTGCCAGCAGCTTTCAAGGCCTAGCGACGAATGAGCAGTTCTTC. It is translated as CASSFQGLATNEQFF. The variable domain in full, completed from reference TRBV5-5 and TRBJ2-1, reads DAGVTQSPTHLIKTRGQQVTLRCSPISGHKSVSWYQQVLGQGPQFIFQYYEKEERGRGNFPDRFSARQFPNYSSELNVNALLLGDSALYLCASSFQGLATNEQFFGPGTRLTVL.

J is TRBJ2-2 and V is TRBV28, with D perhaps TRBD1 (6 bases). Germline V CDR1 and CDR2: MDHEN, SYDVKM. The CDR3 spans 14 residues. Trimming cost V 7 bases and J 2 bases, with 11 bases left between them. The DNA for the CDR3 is TGTGCCAGCATTAGGACAGCTAACACCGGGGAGCTGTTTTTT. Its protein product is CASIRTANTGELFF.

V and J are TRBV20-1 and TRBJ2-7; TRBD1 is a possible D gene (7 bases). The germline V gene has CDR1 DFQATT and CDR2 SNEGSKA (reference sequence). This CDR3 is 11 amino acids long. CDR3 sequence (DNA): TGCAGCTTATCAGGGGGAGGCGAGCAGTACTTC. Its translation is CSLSGGGEQYF.

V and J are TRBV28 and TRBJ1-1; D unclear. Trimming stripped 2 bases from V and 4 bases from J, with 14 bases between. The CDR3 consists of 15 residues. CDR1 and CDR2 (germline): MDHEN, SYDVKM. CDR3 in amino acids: CASSLMRESGTEAFF. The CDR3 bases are TGTGCCAGCAGTTTAATGAGGGAATCGGGCACTGAAGCTTTCTTT.

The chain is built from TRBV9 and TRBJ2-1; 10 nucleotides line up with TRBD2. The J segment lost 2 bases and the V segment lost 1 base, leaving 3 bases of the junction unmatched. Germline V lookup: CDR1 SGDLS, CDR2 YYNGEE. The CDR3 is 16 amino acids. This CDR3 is CASSVQAGGPYNEQFF. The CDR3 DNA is TGTGCCAGCAGCGTACAAGCGGGAGGGCCCTACAATGAGCAGTTCTTC.

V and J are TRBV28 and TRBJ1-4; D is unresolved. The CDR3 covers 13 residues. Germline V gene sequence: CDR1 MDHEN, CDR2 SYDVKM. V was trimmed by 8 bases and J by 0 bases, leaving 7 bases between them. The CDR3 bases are TGTGCCAGCCGGTTACCAACTAATGAAAAACTGTTTTTT. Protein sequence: CASRLPTNEKLFF.